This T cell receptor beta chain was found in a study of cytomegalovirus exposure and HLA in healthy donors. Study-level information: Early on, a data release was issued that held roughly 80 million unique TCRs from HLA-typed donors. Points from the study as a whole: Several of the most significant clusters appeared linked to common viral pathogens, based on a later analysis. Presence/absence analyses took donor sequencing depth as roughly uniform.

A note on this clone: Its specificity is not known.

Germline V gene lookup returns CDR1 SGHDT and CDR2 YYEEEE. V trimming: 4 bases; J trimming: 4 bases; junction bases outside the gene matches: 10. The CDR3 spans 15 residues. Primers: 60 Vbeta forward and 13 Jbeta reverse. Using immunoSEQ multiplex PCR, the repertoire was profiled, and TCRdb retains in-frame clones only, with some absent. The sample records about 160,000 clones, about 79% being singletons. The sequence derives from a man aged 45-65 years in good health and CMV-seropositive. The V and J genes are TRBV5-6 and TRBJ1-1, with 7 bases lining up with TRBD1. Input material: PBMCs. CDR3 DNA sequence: TGTGCCAGCAGCCTTGGGCCTACAGGGGTCACTGAAGCTTTCTTT. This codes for CASSLGPTGVTEAFF.